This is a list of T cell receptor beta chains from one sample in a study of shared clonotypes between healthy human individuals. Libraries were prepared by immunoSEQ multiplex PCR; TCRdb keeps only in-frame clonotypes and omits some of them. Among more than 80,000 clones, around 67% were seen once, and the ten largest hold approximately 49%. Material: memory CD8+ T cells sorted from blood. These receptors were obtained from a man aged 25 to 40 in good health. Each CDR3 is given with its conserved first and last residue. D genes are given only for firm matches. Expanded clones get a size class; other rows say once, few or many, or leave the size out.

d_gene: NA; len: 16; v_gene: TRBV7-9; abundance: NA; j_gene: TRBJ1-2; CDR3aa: CASSEAGGTAFYGYTF; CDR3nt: TGTGCCAGCAGCGAGGCAGGAGGGACTGCCTTCTATGGCTACACCTTC
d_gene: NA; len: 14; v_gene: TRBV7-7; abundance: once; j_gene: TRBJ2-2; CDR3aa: CASSLAEAAGELFF; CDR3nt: TGTGCTAGCAGCTTAGCAGAGGCTGCCGGGGAGCTGTTTTTT
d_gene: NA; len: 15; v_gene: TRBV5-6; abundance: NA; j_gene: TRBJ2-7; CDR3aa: CASRRTGDYNYEQYF; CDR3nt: TGTGCCAGCAGGCGGACGGGGGATTATAACTACGAGCAGTACTTC
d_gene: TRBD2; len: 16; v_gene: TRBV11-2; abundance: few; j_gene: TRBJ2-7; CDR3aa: CASTPGNLAGYYEQYF; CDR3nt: TGTGCCAGCACTCCCGGGAACTTAGCGGGGTACTACGAGCAGTACTTC
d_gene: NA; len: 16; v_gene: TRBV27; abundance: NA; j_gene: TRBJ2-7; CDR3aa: CASSRTGGATAYEQYF; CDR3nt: TGTGCCAGCAGTCGGACAGGAGGGGCCACCGCCTACGAGCAGTACTTC
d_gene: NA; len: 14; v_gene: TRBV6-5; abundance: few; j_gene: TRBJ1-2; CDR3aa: CASSPGTLNYGYTF; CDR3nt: TGTGCCAGCAGTCCCGGGACCCTTAACTATGGCTACACCTTC
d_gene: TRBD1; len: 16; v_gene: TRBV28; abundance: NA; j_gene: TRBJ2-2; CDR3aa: CASSLLTGSVTGELFF; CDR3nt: TGTGCCAGCAGTCTTCTGACAGGGTCGGTCACCGGGGAGCTGTTTTTT
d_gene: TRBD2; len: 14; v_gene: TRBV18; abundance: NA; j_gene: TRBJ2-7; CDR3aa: CASSPGLAGKEQYF; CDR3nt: TGTGCCAGCTCACCCGGACTAGCGGGAAAGGAGCAGTACTTC
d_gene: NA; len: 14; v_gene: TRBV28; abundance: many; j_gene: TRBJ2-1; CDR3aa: CAIRPGYSYNEQFF; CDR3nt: TGTGCCATTCGGCCCGGGTACTCCTACAATGAGCAGTTCTTC
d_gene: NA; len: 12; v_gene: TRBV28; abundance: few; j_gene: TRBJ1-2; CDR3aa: CASSLQTYGYTF; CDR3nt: TGTGCCAGCAGTCTCCAGACGTATGGCTACACCTTC
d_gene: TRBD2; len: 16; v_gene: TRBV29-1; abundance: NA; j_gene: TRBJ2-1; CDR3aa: CSIRSTSGSSYNEQFF; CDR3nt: TGCAGTATTCGGTCCACTAGCGGAAGCTCCTACAATGAGCAGTTCTTC
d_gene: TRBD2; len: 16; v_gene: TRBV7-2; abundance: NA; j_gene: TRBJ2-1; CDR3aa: CASSITSGRTYNEQFF; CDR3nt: TGTGCCAGCAGCATCACTAGCGGGAGGACTTACAATGAGCAGTTCTTC
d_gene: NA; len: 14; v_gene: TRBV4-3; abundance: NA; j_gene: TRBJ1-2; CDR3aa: CASSQGRANYGYTF; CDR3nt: TGCGCCAGCAGCCAAGGCAGGGCAAACTATGGCTACACCTTC